The clone carrying this TCR beta chain was picked up many times. Its specificity is unknown. iRepertoire HTBI primers and Arm-PCR of CDR3 regions built TCR beta libraries. MiXCR, run by TCRdb on the multiplex PCR reads, gives a single entry per CDR3 protein. The sample records about 460,000 distinct CDR3 sequences, 12% to 15% being singletons. This CDR3 region has 16 residues. The ends were cut back, 3 bases at V and 0 bases at J, with 15 bases in the middle. CDR1 is GTSNPN, CDR2 SVGIG, per germline (reference sequence). This entry belongs to a study of regulatory T cells in long-lasting Graves disease. Study results and limitations: Accuracy was perhaps lowered by the small sample size. Among the persistent patients, 2,741 public clonotypes were shared, more than the approximately 1,000 shared among new patients.

Time point given: newly diagnosed GD, antithyroid drugs for less than 3 months. PBMC RNA was the source of the TCR library. Recruitment took place at an endocrinology department in Xi'an, China. The sample also formed part of further work on T cells in Graves' hyperthyroidism and ophthalmopathy. That report notes: Subjects aged 18 to 65 presented with newly diagnosed hyperthyroidism of less than 2 months' duration.

This sequence originates from a woman in her forties or fifties with Graves disease. The J gene is TRBJ2-1, the V gene TRBV30, with D possibly matching TRBD2 (7 bases). Material: peripheral blood mononuclear cells (PBMCs), obtained at new diagnosis, from a patient treated with antithyroid drugs. CDR3 sequence (DNA): TGTGCCTGGAGGGCTGGGGGGGCTAGCTCCTACAATGAGCAGTTCTTC. This translates into CAWRAGGASSYNEQFF.